This T cell receptor (beta chain) was recorded in a study of T cells in Graves' hyperthyroidism and ophthalmopathy (dated by TCRdb to the late 2010s). The study in broad terms: Peripheral blood samples were taken at the time of initial diagnosis, prior to any treatment. An independent validation cohort of fewer than 20 hyperthyroidism patients and about 16 patients who later progressed to ophthalmopathy tested prospective prediction of ophthalmopathy. The study also compared thyroid tissue and blood T-cell repertoires from five or six Graves' hyperthyroidism patients. After sampling, hyperthyroidism patients received methimazole starting at 30 mg daily, and ophthalmopathy patients received high-dose intravenous methylprednisolone. To identify distinguishing TCR V-J signatures, a discovery cohort of about a hundred patients was used, comprising 40 to 45 with Graves' ophthalmopathy and some 57 with stable Graves' hyperthyroidism. The roughly 99 discovery patients were divided at random into training and test sets in a 7:3 ratio. TCR Vbeta CDR3 sequencing of around 130 peripheral blood samples (roughly 41 ophthalmopathy, around 80 hyperthyroidism and roughly 17 progressor patients) is reported in the paper. Overall study outcomes, separate from this receptor: Most expanded thyroid clonotypes (frequency above 0.001) were also found in blood, which suggests that blood repertoires may mirror thyroid immune responses. Sample size was not statistically predetermined, and investigators were not blinded to group allocation. In validation, the model predicted progression to ophthalmopathy with approximately 70% sensitivity and approximately 78% specificity, a median of about six months before onset. Ophthalmopathy was separated from stable hyperthyroidism by a 13 V-J signature model, with approximately 90% sensitivity and roughly 81% specificity obtained in cross-validation and 80%/75% obtained in testing.

Amplification of TCR beta CDR3 regions was carried out from RNA transcripts. For the first round of RT-PCR on the TCR CDR3, the HTBI primer set was used together with the Qiagen OneStep RT-PCR kit. A second multiplex PCR round built the libraries, followed by size selection and purification. Sequencing of the libraries was done on an Illumina HiSeq2000 using paired-end 100 bp reads. The paper's processing steps were these. SOAPnuke was used to process the raw data, with reads discarded if the reads contained adapters or uncalled bases, had a mean Phred below 15, or lacked an exact constant-primer or identifier match. COPE v1.2.5 was used to merge high-quality paired reads, and clonotypes were defined as unique nucleotide sequences. MiTCR v1.1 was used to align the clonotypes against IMGT TRBV, TRBD and TRBJ reference segments. The analysis was restricted to V-J combinations with a frequency above 0.0001, which together covered roughly 99% of the repertoires. The TCS score was defined as F50 (clonal expansion) divided by E x V (chaos), with BLOSUM62-based TCRdist calculated between CDR3 peptides within each V-J. Welch's t-statistics and random forest reduced some 510 V-J features to about 12, which were used in a naive Bayes classifier (R e1071). The public sequencing data were trimmed at Q25 with fastp and processed into clonotypes with MiXCR by TCRdb, which kept only in-frame beta chains. Each record represents a unique CDR3 protein, reported with the most common genes and DNA among its rows. The V and J calls reflect TCRdb's pipeline rather than the authors' work. For this sample there are around 400,000 distinct CDR3 sequences; around a sixth appear just once. Of the sample, about 30% is held by the ten largest clones.

The hyperthyroidism patients were between 18 and 65 years old and newly diagnosed, with a disease duration of less than 2 months. Exclusion was applied to patients with uncontrolled infections, other autoimmune diseases, pregnancy or lactation. Diagnoses relied on clinical symptoms, serum thyroxine and TRAb, thyroid ultrasound and orbital computed tomography. For progressor patients, blood was drawn at the first diagnosis of hyperthyroidism, before any ophthalmopathy symptoms had appeared. PBMCs were isolated from about 10 ml of fresh peripheral blood by Ficoll-Paque density gradient centrifugation. Progressor patients were defined as those initially diagnosed with Graves' hyperthyroidism in whom ophthalmopathy developed during follow-up. Total RNA was extracted with Trizol reagent, and quality was checked on an Agilent 2100 Bioanalyzer. Relative to germline, V is missing 8 bases and J is missing 0 bases, with 9 bases of the junction outside any gene match. The CDR3, cysteine through phenylalanine, is 16 amino acids long. Only the CDR3 part of the read is kept: 48 bases, read in frame from the first base. Sequences LNHDA (CDR1) and SQIVND (CDR2) are obtained from the germline V gene (reference sequence).

Comments on this clonotype: Its recognized antigen is unknown. The input lacks base qualities; no much larger clone sits a single base away.

Recombination connected TRBV19 to TRBJ2-3, and 9 junctional nucleotides match TRBD2. Specimen: blood. The TCR originated in a woman in her late teens or twenties with Graves' hyperthyroidism that later progressed to Graves' ophthalmopathy. The CDR3 reads CASSPGLASSTDTQYF. The DNA sequence follows: TGTGCCAGTTCCCCGGGACTAGCATCTAGCACAGATACGCAGTATTTT.